The 30 T cell receptor beta chains below all came from one sample that was sequenced in a study of tumor and adjacent non-tumor tissue in lung cancer. The library came from three nested PCR rounds adapted from ARM-PCR protocols. TCRdb re-called the multiplex PCR reads through MiXCR, storing one row per CDR3 protein. The table shows about 110,000 distinct CDR3 sequences, with about 64% occurring only once. No cell sorting was done before RNA was extracted from the tissue. The normal lung tissue was taken more than 3 cm from the tumor edge. Sequenced material: distant non-tumor lung tissue. The receptors stem from a man aged 55 to 69 with non-small cell lung cancer.

The J gene is TRBJ2-1, the V gene TRBV25-1; tentatively, D is TRBD1 (5 bases). Germline assignment: CDR1 MGHDK and CDR2 SYGVNS. Trimming cost V 5 bases and J 4 bases, with 18 bases left between them. There are 16 residues in the CDR3. CDR3 DNA: TGTGCCAGCAGTCGCCCCAAGGGGCCGGCATACAATGAGCAGTTCTTC. As protein: CASSRPKGPAYNEQFF. Full variable domain (missing parts from reference TRBV25-1 and TRBJ2-1): EADIYQTPRYLVIGTGKKITLECSQTMGHDKMYWYQQDPGMELHLIHYSYGVNSTEKGDLSSESTVSRIRTEHFPLTLESARPSHTSQYLCASSRPKGPAYNEQFFGPGTRLTVL.

Worth noting for this clonotype: The junction departs from germline at one end; a sequencing error may be responsible. The chain uses TRBV11-1 and TRBJ2-7; 7 positions match TRBD1. The CDR3 has 14 amino acids. Germline V gene sequence: CDR1 SGHAT, CDR2 FQDESV (reference sequence). Here the CDR3 DNA reads TGTGCCAACAGCAGTACAGGGGAGTCCTACGAGCAGTACTTC. It translates to CANSSTGESYEQYF.

This clonotype was observed at least ten times. The chain joins TRBV29-1 to TRBJ2-3; 10 bases map to TRBD1. This CDR3 comprises 17 residues. The junction had 10 bases not matched to a gene; V was cut back by 4 bases and J by 0 bases. The germline V gene encodes CDR1 SQVTM and CDR2 ANQGSEA. The CDR3 DNA reads as TGCAGCGTTGTCTTTTTGGACAGGGGGGATAGCACAGATACGCAGTATTTT. Translated: CSVVFLDRGDSTDTQYF.

In this sample, this clonotype turned up once. With a much larger clone just one base away, this may be a read error. The J gene is TRBJ1-1, the V gene TRBV11-2; D is perhaps TRBD1 (6 bases). Per the germline V gene, CDR1 is SGHAT and CDR2 is FQNNGV. CDR3 length: 13 amino acids. The DNA for the CDR3 is TGTGCCAGCAGCCAGACGATGGGGGCTGAAGCTATCTTT. Residues: CASSQTMGAEAIF.

On this clonotype itself: The CDR3 ends on some other residue instead of the conserved phenylalanine or tryptophan, so this is likely a read error. Because the CDR3's place on the DNA is in doubt, the DNA is left out and the CDR3 is given as listed by TCRdb. The J gene is TRBJ2-1, the V gene TRBV28; the table calls TRBD1, which could not be checked here. The CDR3 has 14 residues if both end residues are counted. Germline CDR1 and CDR2: MDHEN and SYDVKM. CDR3 sequence: CASRPGTADNEKFL.

In the case of this clonotype: Mismatch with germline at one junction end may stem from a read error. The chain carries TRBV5-8 and TRBJ2-2; 9 nucleotides align to TRBD1. This CDR3 has 15 amino acids. Germline CDR1 reads SGHTS; CDR2 reads YDEGEE. The DNA for the CDR3 is TGTACCAGCAGCGTGGGAGGACAGGGGACCGGGGAGCTGTTATTT. Translated: CTSSVGGQGTGELLF.

The V and J genes are TRBV5-8 and TRBJ2-1; 8 bases are shared with TRBD1. The germline V gene has CDR1 SGHTS and CDR2 YDEGEE. The CDR3 runs 15 residues. Germline trimming cut 0 bases from V and 7 bases from J; bases unmatched to any gene: 6. CDR3 DNA: TGTGCCAGCAGCTTGGGAGGACAGGGCACTAATGAGCAGTTCTTC. It is translated as CASSLGGQGTNEQFF.

A word on this clonotype: One end of the junction fails to match germline, which may point to a read error. V is TRBV28 and J is TRBJ2-2; D possibly corresponds to TRBD2 (6 bases). The CDR3 loop spans 14 amino acids. CDR1 MDHEN and CDR2 SYDVKM come from the germline V gene. CDR3: CTSIGTLNTGGLFF. The CDR3 DNA follows: TGTACCAGCATAGGAACGCTCAACACCGGGGGGCTGTTTTTT.

Concerning this clonotype: This may arise from a read error, as a much more abundant clone is one base away. This sequence joins TRBV5-5 and TRBJ2-3; D remains unclear. Germline CDR1 is SGHKS and CDR2 is YYEKEE (reference sequence). CDR3 length: 14 amino acids. The CDR3 bases are TGTGTCAGCAGCTTAACAGTGATCACAGATACGCAGTATTTT. It yields the protein CVSSLTVITDTQYF.

This clonotype was counted ten times or more. The V call is TRBV14, the J call TRBJ1-2, with a tentative D call TRBD1 (5 bases). The germline V gene has CDR1 SGHDN and CDR2 FVKESK. This CDR3 contains 15 residues. The V end lost 0 bases, the J end lost 7 bases, and 15 bases lay between the germline ends. CDR3 sequence (DNA): TGTGCCAGCAGCCAAGATTCGGGAGGGGCAACTGGCTACACCTTC. Its translation is CASSQDSGGATGYTF.

With respect to this clonotype: Germline and junction disagree at one end, which may indicate a read error. This rearrangement joins TRBV4-1 to TRBJ1-2, with a tentative D call TRBD1 (6 bases). CDR3 length: 19 residues. The germline V gene has CDR1 MGHRA and CDR2 YSYEKL. The CDR3 sequence is CASNQGSRAGDPTNYGYTF. Here the CDR3 DNA reads TGCGCCAGCAACCAAGGTTCCAGGGCAGGGGACCCTACTAACTATGGCTACACCTTC.

This clonotype was counted at least ten times. The chain links TRBV12-3 or TRBV12-4 to TRBJ2-3; D is unclear. CDR3 size: 16 residues. V shed 6 bases and J shed 1 base, with 17 bases lying between them. The CDR3 sequence is CASRTVRTSGTDTQYF. Written as DNA, the CDR3 is TGTGCCAGCAGAACCGTCCGGACCTCAGGCACAGATACGCAGTATTTT.

The chain links TRBV4-3 to TRBJ2-2; D perhaps matches TRBD2 (6 bases). CDR1 is LGHNA and CDR2 is YSLEER in the germline V gene. The germline V and J ends were trimmed by 0 bases and 8 bases, with 19 bases remaining between them. CDR3 length: 17 residues. The CDR3 region is CASSQDPIGTARGELFF. CDR3 DNA sequence: TGCGCCAGCAGCCAAGACCCTATCGGGACTGCGAGAGGGGAGCTGTTTTTT.

This clonotype has a handful of counts. It is likely a read error, because the conserved phenylalanine at the end of the CDR3 is missing. J is TRBJ2-5 and V is TRBV5-4, with a tentative D call TRBD1 (6 bases). Trimming left V 1 base short and J 2 bases short, with 9 bases between. Per the germline V gene, CDR1 is SGHNT and CDR2 is YYREEE (reference sequence). This CDR3 spans 14 amino acids. The CDR3, as DNA: TGTGCCAGCAGCTTGAGACAGGATCAAGAGACCCAGTACTTA. Amino acids: CASSLRQDQETQYL.

Remarks on this clonotype: One end of the junction fails to match germline, which may point to a read error. The rearrangement links TRBV11-3 to TRBJ2-1, with a tentative D call TRBD1 (6 bases). The CDR3 is 13 residues long. Germline V lookup: CDR1 SGHNT, CDR2 YENEEA. In nucleotides, the CDR3 is TGTGTCAGCAGCGTACAGGGAAACGATGAGCAGTTCTTC. Protein: CVSSVQGNDEQFF.

Note on this clonotype: Its ends do not fully match the called genes, so a read error is possible. V and J are TRBV7-9 and TRBJ1-2, with D possibly being TRBD1 (5 bases). The length of the CDR3 is 12 residues. Per the germline V gene, CDR1 is SEHNR and CDR2 is FQNEAQ (reference sequence). CDR3 residues: CASSETEYDYTF. In nucleotides, the CDR3 is TGTGCCAGCAGCGAGACAGAGTATGACTACACCTTC.

Of note for this clonotype: This clone may be a read error of a much larger clone one base away. The chain has TRBV30 and TRBJ1-1; D is unclear. The CDR3 consists of 13 residues. The germline gives CDR1 GTSNPN, CDR2 SVGIG (reference sequence). Trimming cost V 0 bases and J 3 bases, with 8 bases left between them. CDR3 loop: CAWSVHQDTEAFF. CDR3 bases: TGTGCCTGGAGTGTACACCAGGACACTGAAGCTTTCTTT. Variable domain in full (rest from reference TRBV30 and TRBJ1-1): SQTIHQWPATLVQPVGSPLSLECTVEGTSNPNLYWYRQAAGRGLQLLFYSVGIGQISSEVPQNLSASRPQDRQFILSSKKLLLSDSGFYLCAWSVHQDTEAFFGQGTRLTVV.

V gene TRBV21-1 combines with J gene TRBJ2-1; the DNA was not compared with TRBD2, the D call given in the table. TRBV21-1 is described as a pseudogene. The CDR3 is 15 residues long. The CDR3 DNA reads TGTGCCAGCAGTAGCCGAGTCCCGGCCTACAATGAGCAGTTCTTC. This translates into CASSSRVPAYNEQFF.

The chain combines TRBV4-2 with TRBJ2-1; TRBD2 matches 14 bases. The V and J ends lost 3 bases and 12 bases, in that order; junction bases with no gene match: 10. Germline CDR1 and CDR2: LGHNA and YNFKEQ. This CDR3 contains 16 residues. The CDR3 sequence: CASSHTGTSGRDGQFF. As DNA, the CDR3 is TGTGCCAGCAGCCATACTGGGACTAGCGGGAGAGATGGGCAGTTCTTC.

The chain is built from TRBV2 and TRBJ2-1; 10 positions agree with TRBD2. The ends lost 5 bases at V and 1 base at J; junction bases unmatched: 2. Germline values: CDR1 SNHLY, CDR2 FYNNEI. This CDR3 has 15 amino acids. CDR3 sequence (DNA): TGTGCCAGCAGTAGCGGGGGGGAATCCTACAATGAGCAGTTCTTC. This codes for CASSSGGESYNEQFF.

The J gene is TRBJ2-1, the V gene TRBV29-1; TRBD2 agrees at 8 bases. The CDR3 consists of 15 residues. V was clipped by 6 bases and J by 9 bases; unmatched bases: 16. Germline lookup yields CDR1 SQVTM and CDR2 ANQGSEA. DNA of the CDR3: TGCAGCGTCGTCCTTAGCGGGGTCTCCTTCATTGAGCAGTTCTTC. The encoded protein is CSVVLSGVSFIEQFF.

Many counts were recorded for this clonotype. The rearrangement uses TRBV20-1 and TRBJ1-1; TRBD1 might be the D (5 bases). The CDR3 has 15 residues. Germline V gene sequence: CDR1 DFQATT, CDR2 SNEGSKA (reference sequence). Deletions cut 3 bases from V and 4 bases from J, with 18 bases between. CDR3 sequence (DNA): TGCAGTGCTAGTTGGGTTACAGGACTCCCCACTGAAGCTTTCTTT. Its protein is CSASWVTGLPTEAFF.

Note on this clonotype: Given a much more abundant clone one base away, this may be a read error. V and J are TRBV29-1 and TRBJ1-1; D might be TRBD1 (6 bases). CDR3 length: 15 amino acids. CDR1 and CDR2 from the germline V gene are SQVTM and ANQGSEA. Deletions cut 4 bases from V and 1 base from J, with 16 bases between. This CDR3 reads CSVVVQGHKNTEAFF. The CDR3, as DNA: TGCAGCGTTGTCGTACAGGGACACAAGAACACTGAAGCTTTCTTT.

This clonotype was seen many times. The V gene is TRBV19, the J gene TRBJ2-7, with D uncertain. This CDR3 contains 14 residues. V lost 2 bases and J 2 bases, leaving 10 bases between the germline ends. Germline values: CDR1 LNHDA, CDR2 SQIVND (reference sequence). This CDR3 is CASSISYGTYEQYF. CDR3 coding DNA: TGTGCCAGTAGTATAAGTTACGGAACCTACGAGCAGTACTTC.

Of note for this clonotype: A junction boundary mismatches the germline segment, possibly from a read error. The chain carries TRBV29-1 and TRBJ2-3; 9 positions match TRBD1. Germline CDR1 reads SQVTM; CDR2 reads ANQGSEA. The CDR3 runs 15 residues. The CDR3 bases are TGCAGCGTTCGCCCCAGGACAGGGGCCACAGATACGCACTATTTT. Amino acid sequence: CSVRPRTGATDTHYF.

To note about this clonotype: This may be a read error: a much more frequent sequence differs by one nucleotide. DNA of the CDR3: TGTGCTAGCCTCGGGACTAGCGGGAGCTGGAACAATGAGCAGCTCTTC. Its protein is CASLGTSGSWNNEQLF. This sequence joins TRBV12-5 and TRBJ2-1, with 14 nucleotides matching TRBD2. The germline CDR1 and CDR2 sequences are LGHNT and FRNRAP. There are 16 residues in the CDR3. Full variable domain (missing parts from reference TRBV12-5 and TRBJ2-1): DARVTQTPRHKVTEMGQEVTMRCQPILGHNTVFWYRQTMMQGLELLAYFRNRAPLDDSGMPKDRFSAEMPDATLATLKIQPSEPRDSAVYFCASLGTSGSWNNEQLFGPGTRLTVL.

Turning to this clonotype: The germline gene is not matched at one end of the junction; a read error may be the cause. This chain connects TRBV29-1 to TRBJ1-1; D is ambiguous. Germline V gene lookup returns CDR1 SQVTM and CDR2 ANQGSEA. This CDR3 has 12 residues. The CDR3 DNA reads as TGCAGCGTTGATCAAACGAACACTGAAGCCTTCTTT. Its translation is CSVDQTNTEAFF. The whole variable domain, remainder taken from reference TRBV29-1 and TRBJ1-1, is SAVISQKPSRDICQRGTSLTIQCQVDSQVTMMFWYRQQPGQSLTLIATANQGSEATYESGFVIDKFPISRPNLTFSTLTVSNMSPEDSSIYLCSVDQTNTEAFFGQGTRLTVV.

Details on this clonotype: This may be a read error, as it is one base from a much larger clone. The gene calls are TRBV28 and TRBJ1-5; D uncertain. The germline V and J ends were trimmed by 7 bases and 9 bases, with 13 bases remaining between them. CDR1 MDHEN and CDR2 SYDVKM come from the germline V gene. The CDR3 extends over 12 amino acids. This CDR3 reads CASTHGFWPQHF. The CDR3 DNA reads as TGTGCCAGCACTCATGGATTCTGGCCCCAGCATTTT. Together with reference TRBV28 and TRBJ1-5, the CDR3 gives the full variable domain: DVKVTQSSRYLVKRTGEKVFLECVQDMDHENMFWYRQDPGLGLRLIYFSYDVKMKEKGDIPEGYSVSREKKERFSLILESASTNQTSMYLCASTHGFWPQHFGDGTRLSIL.

The chain carries TRBV29-1 and TRBJ2-7; D remains ambiguous. The CDR3 sequence is 12 residues long. V was cut by 0 bases and J by 6 bases, with 9 bases left in between. From germline, CDR1 is SQVTM and CDR2 ANQGSEA. CDR3 DNA sequence: TGCAGCGTTGAAGACTATCGCTGCGAGCAGTACTTC. Translated, it gives CSVEDYRCEQYF.

This clonotype was picked up a small number of times. A much larger clone sits a single nucleotide away, making a read error possible. The gene calls are TRBV20-1 and TRBJ2-5, with D unclear. The CDR3 spans 12 residues. The V gene's germline CDR1 is DFQATT and CDR2 SNEGSKA (reference sequence). The DNA for the CDR3 is TGCAGGGCTAGAGATTGGCGGGAGACCCAGTACTTC. This encodes CRARDWRETQYF.